These T cell receptor beta chains were read from a single sample in a study of cytomegalovirus exposure and HLA in healthy donors. Generated by immunoSEQ multiplex PCR, the TCRdb table keeps only in-frame clones and is missing some. The table records 70,000 to 95,000 clones, roughly three quarters of them present only once. Input material: PBMCs. These receptors came from a woman aged 40 to 55 in good health and CMV-seropositive. CDR3s include the opening cysteine and the closing phenylalanine or tryptophan. The D gene is left open where the match is weak. Size is omitted from some rows. Given values are once, few, many or a class for expanded clones.

j_call clone_size d_call v_call cdr3_nt cdr3_aa
TRBJ1-5 NA TRBD1 TRBV19 TGTGCCAGTAGTGAGACAGGGGGCGCCGGGATGGGCAATCAGCCCCAGCATTTT CASSETGGAGMGNQPQHF
TRBJ2-7 NA NA TRBV6-5 TGTGCCACTGGGGGGACGGCCTCCTACGAGCAGTACTTC CATGGTASYEQYF
TRBJ2-2 NA NA TRBV4-1 TGCGCCAGCAGCCAAGTTACTGGGGGCAACACCGGGGAGCTGTTTTTT CASSQVTGGNTGELFF
TRBJ2-3 NA TRBD1 TRBV7-7 TGTGCTAGCAGCGCGACAGGGGGTACGCAGTATTTT CASSATGGTQYF
TRBJ2-7 NA TRBD1 TRBV5-1 TGCGCCAGCAGCTCCGACAGGGGTTGGTACGAGCAGTACTTC CASSSDRGWYEQYF
TRBJ1-5 NA NA TRBV19 TGTGCCAGTAGTATCCCGGGTAACCGACCCCAGCATTTT CASSIPGNRPQHF
TRBJ2-3 NA TRBD2 TRBV13 TGTGCCAGCAGCTCGGCTAGCGGGGGCACAGATACGCAGTATTTT CASSSASGGTDTQYF
TRBJ1-1 NA NA TRBV7-9 TGTGCCAGCAGTCATCCAGGAGGCGCCGCTGAAGCTTTCTTT CASSHPGGAAEAFF
TRBJ1-2 few NA TRBV30 TGTGCCTGGAGCAAAGCGGGCGGAAGCTACACCTTC CAWSKAGGSYTF
TRBJ2-7 once NA TRBV5-1 TGCGCCAGCAGCTTCACGGGGGGCCCCTCCTACGAGCAGTACTTC CASSFTGGPSYEQYF
TRBJ2-7 few NA TRBV11-2 TGTGCCAGCAGCCCTGTCCCCCGCGGGGAGCAGTACTTC CASSPVPRGEQYF
TRBJ2-7 NA NA TRBV6-1 TGTGCCAGCAGGGAGGTCTACGAGCAGTACTTC CASREVYEQYF
TRBJ1-1 NA TRBD1 TRBV19 TGTGCCAGTAGCCAACAGGGGGCGAACACTGAAGCTTTCTTT CASSQQGANTEAFF
TRBJ2-2 NA TRBD1 TRBV7-9 TGTGCCAGCAGCAAAGGACAGGGGGCTTCCGGGGAGCTGTTTTTT CASSKGQGASGELFF
TRBJ1-2 few TRBD1 TRBV6-1 TGTGCCAGCAGTCGGACAGGGTTAGACTATGGCTACACCTTC CASSRTGLDYGYTF
TRBJ2-3 NA NA TRBV15 TGTGCCACCAGCAGTGGCAGCACAGATACGCAGTATTTT CATSSGSTDTQYF
TRBJ1-1 NA TRBD1 TRBV9 TGTGCCAGCAGCTCCCCCGTCGGGACAGCAAACCTGAACACTGAAGCTTTCTTT CASSSPVGTANLNTEAFF